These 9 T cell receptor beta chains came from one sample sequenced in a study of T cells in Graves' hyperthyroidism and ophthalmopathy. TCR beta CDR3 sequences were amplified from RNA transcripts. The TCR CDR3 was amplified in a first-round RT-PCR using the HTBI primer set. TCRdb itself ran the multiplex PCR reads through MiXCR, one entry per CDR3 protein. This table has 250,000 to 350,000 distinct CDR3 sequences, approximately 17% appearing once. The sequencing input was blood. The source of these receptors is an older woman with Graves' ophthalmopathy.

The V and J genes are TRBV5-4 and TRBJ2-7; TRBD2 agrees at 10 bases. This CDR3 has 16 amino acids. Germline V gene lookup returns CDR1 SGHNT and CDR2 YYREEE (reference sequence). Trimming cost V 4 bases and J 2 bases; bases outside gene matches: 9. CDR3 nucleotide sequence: TGTGCCAGCAGCACGGGGGGTAGCGGGAGGACCTACGAGCAGTACTTC. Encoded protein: CASSTGGSGRTYEQYF. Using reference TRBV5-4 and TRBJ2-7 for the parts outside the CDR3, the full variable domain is ETGVTQSPTHLIKTRGQQVTLRCSSQSGHNTVSWYQQALGQGPQFIFQYYREEENGRGNFPPRFSGLQFPNYSSELNVNALELDDSALYLCASSTGGSGRTYEQYFGPGTRLTVT.

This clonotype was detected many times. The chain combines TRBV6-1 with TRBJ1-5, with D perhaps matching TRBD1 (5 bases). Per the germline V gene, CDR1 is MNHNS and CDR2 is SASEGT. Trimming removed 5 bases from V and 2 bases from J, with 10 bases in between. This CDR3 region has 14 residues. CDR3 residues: CASSPFRGNQPQHF. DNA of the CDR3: TGTGCCAGCAGTCCTTTCAGGGGCAATCAGCCCCAGCATTTT.

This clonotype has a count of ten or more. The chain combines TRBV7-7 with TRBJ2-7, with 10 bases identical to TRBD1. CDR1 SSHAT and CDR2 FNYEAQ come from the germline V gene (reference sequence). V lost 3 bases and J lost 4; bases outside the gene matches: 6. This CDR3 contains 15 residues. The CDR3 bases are TGTGCCAGCAGCTTGAACCCGGGACAGGGGTACGAGCAGTACTTC. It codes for CASSLNPGQGYEQYF.

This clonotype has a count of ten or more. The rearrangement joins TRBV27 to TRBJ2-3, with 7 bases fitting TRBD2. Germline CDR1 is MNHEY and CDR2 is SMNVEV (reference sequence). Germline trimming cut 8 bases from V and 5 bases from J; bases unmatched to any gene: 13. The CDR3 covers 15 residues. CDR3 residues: CASGRAGSPRDTQYF. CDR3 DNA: TGTGCCAGCGGGCGAGCGGGATCGCCCCGAGATACGCAGTATTTT.

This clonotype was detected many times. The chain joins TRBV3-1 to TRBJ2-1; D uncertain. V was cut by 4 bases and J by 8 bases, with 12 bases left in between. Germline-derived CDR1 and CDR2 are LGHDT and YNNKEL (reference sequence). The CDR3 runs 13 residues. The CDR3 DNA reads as TGTGCCAGCAGCCGTCTTGGAGCAGATGAGCAGTTCTTC. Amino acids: CASSRLGADEQFF.

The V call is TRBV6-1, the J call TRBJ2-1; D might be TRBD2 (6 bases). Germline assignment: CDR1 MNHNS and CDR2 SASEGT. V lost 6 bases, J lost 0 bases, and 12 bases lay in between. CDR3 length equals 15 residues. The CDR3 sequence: CASRNQGGSYNEQFF. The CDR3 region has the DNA TGTGCCAGCAGAAATCAGGGAGGCTCCTACAATGAGCAGTTCTTC.

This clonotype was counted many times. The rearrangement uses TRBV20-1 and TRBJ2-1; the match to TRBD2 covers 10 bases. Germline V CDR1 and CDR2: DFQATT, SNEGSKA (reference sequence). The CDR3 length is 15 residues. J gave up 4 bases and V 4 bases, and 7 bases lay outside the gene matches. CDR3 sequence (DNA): TGCAGTGCTAAGAGCGGGAGGGATCTTTACAATGAGCAGTTCTTC. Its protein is CSAKSGRDLYNEQFF.

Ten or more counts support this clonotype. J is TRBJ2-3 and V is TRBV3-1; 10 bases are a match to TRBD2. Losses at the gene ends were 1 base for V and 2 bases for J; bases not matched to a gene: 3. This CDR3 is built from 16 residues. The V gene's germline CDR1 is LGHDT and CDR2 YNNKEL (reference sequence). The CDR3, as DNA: TGTGCCAGCAGCCAAGGGACTAGCGGACTCACAGATACGCAGTATTTT. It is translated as CASSQGTSGLTDTQYF.

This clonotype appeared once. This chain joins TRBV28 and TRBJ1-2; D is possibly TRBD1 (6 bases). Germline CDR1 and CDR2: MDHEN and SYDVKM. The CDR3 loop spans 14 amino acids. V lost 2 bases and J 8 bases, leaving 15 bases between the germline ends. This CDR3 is CASSLGGAELGYTF. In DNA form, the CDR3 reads TGTGCCAGCAGTTTAGGGGGGGCGGAATTAGGCTACACCTTC.